These 4 T cell receptor beta chains share one sample of origin, sequenced in a study of blood T cell repertoires in COVID-19. Generated by immunoSEQ multiplex PCR, the TCRdb table keeps only in-frame clones and is missing some. This table holds 150,000 to 200,000 clones, about nine tenths found once. The sequenced sample consisted of peripheral blood. These receptors all stem from a man aged 50-60 years with acute or convalescent COVID-19.

This chain connects TRBV7-3 to TRBJ1-1; D gene uncertain. Between the trimmed V and J ends, which lost 4 bases and 3 bases, there was a span of 12 bases. Germline V gives CDR1 SGHTA, CDR2 FQGTGA. The CDR3 covers 14 residues. CDR3 protein: CASSWSPRDTEAFF. The CDR3 DNA follows: TGTGCCAGCAGCTGGAGTCCTCGGGACACTGAAGCTTTCTTT. The complete variable domain, with remaining parts taken from reference TRBV7-3 and TRBJ1-1, reads GAGVSQTPSNKVTEKGKYVELRCDPISGHTALYWYRQSLGQGPEFLIYFQGTGAADDSGLPNDRFFAVRPEGSVSTLKIQRTERGDSAVYLCASSWSPRDTEAFFGQGTRLTVV.

The rearrangement uses TRBV18 and TRBJ1-1, with D uncertain. Germline-derived CDR1 and CDR2 are KGHSH and LQKENI. Trimming stripped 6 bases from V and 4 bases from J, with 12 bases between. CDR3 size: 13 residues. This CDR3 reads CASSLGSRTEAFF. The DNA for the CDR3 is TGTGCCAGCTCCCTGGGGAGTCGCACTGAAGCTTTCTTT. Full variable domain (missing parts from reference TRBV18 and TRBJ1-1): NAGVMQNPRHLVRRRGQEARLRCSPMKGHSHVYWYRQLPEEGLKFMVYLQKENIIDESGMPKERFSAEFPKEGPSILRIQQVVRGDSAAYFCASSLGSRTEAFFGQGTRLTVV.

V usage is TRBV5-1 and J usage is TRBJ2-7; 8 nucleotides match TRBD1. With V trimmed by 0 bases and J by 7 bases, 6 bases remained unmatched. Looked up from germline, CDR1 is SGHRS and CDR2 is YFSETQ. There are 14 residues in the CDR3. In DNA form, the CDR3 reads TGCGCCAGCAGCTTGGGGTCAGGGGGCAGAGAGCAGTACTTC. Its translation: CASSLGSGGREQYF.

CDR3 sequence: CAISELDYGYTF. CDR3 nucleotides: TGTGCCATCAGTGAGTTAGACTATGGCTACACCTTC. The gene calls are TRBV10-3 and TRBJ1-2; D unclear. There are 12 residues in the CDR3. The ends were cut back, 1 base at V and 3 bases at J, with 3 bases in the middle. The germline V gene encodes CDR1 ENHRY and CDR2 SYGVKD.